The next 3 T cell receptor beta chains were all read from a single sample in a study of metastatic and nonmetastatic thyroid tumors. TCRdb called clones again from the PCR reads with MiXCR. The sample has tens of thousands of clones; about 17% are singletons. Thyroid surgery took place with no prior treatment in any patient. Sequenced sample: tumor tissue. These TCRs come from a female donor with papillary thyroid cancer or a benign thyroid nodule (not recorded which). Some clones in this sample may be carry-over from other donors' samples.

In this sample, this clone turned up many times. The CDR3 nucleotides read TGCGCCAGCAGCCATGGACAGCAACGGAACACTGAAGCTTTCTTT. Encoded protein: CASSHGQQRNTEAFF. The chain carries TRBV5-1 and TRBJ1-1; a possible D gene is TRBD1 (6 bases). The length of the CDR3 is 15 residues. The V gene lost 4 bases and the J gene lost 1 base, with 14 bases spanning the gap. Looked up from germline, CDR1 is SGHRS and CDR2 is YFSETQ.

The CDR3 sequence: CSARDCHAHPYEQYF. The CDR3 DNA reads TGCAGTGCTAGAGATTGTCATGCCCATCCCTACGAGCAGTACTTC. The V gene is TRBV20-1, the J gene TRBJ2-7; D unresolved. The germline V gene has CDR1 DFQATT and CDR2 SNEGSKA (reference sequence). The CDR3 totals 15 residues. V lost 0 bases, J lost 2 bases, and 14 bases lay in between.

This clone was found many times. The J gene is TRBJ2-7, the V gene TRBV19; a possible D gene is TRBD1 (5 bases). The CDR3 has 14 amino acids. V was cut by 2 bases and J by 6 bases, with 14 bases left in between. Germline V gene lookup returns CDR1 LNHDA and CDR2 SQIVND (reference sequence). CDR3 nucleotide sequence: TGTGCCAGTAGTATAACAGGTTACGGGTCCGAGCAGTACTTC. Translated: CASSITGYGSEQYF.